This TCR beta chain was captured in a study of T cells in Graves' hyperthyroidism and ophthalmopathy. RNA transcripts yielded amplified TCR beta CDR3 regions. The HTBI primer set served for first-round RT-PCR of the TCR CDR3. One entry per CDR3 protein, called by TCRdb with MiXCR from the multiplex PCR reads. The data show some 500,000 distinct CDR3 sequences, approximately 15% seen once. This CDR3 is built from 15 residues. J was trimmed by 5 bases and V by 4 bases; bases with no gene match: 10. The germline CDR1 and CDR2 sequences are SGHRS and YFSETQ. Over 18 months, lack of ophthalmopathy progression marked Graves' hyperthyroidism as stable. Clinical symptoms, serum thyroxine and TRAb, thyroid ultrasound and orbital computed tomography together formed the diagnostic basis. At least ten counts were recorded for this clonotype. Its matching antigen is unknown. Regarding the study as a whole: Within blood appeared most thyroid clonotypes that had expanded above 0.001.

V gene TRBV5-1 combines with J gene TRBJ2-3, with 7 bases identical to TRBD2. This sequence originates from a woman younger than 30 with Graves' hyperthyroidism. Sequenced input: blood. The DNA for the CDR3 is TGCGCCAGCAGCCCCTCGACTAGGGAGGGAGATACGCAGTATTTT. It yields the protein CASSPSTREGDTQYF.